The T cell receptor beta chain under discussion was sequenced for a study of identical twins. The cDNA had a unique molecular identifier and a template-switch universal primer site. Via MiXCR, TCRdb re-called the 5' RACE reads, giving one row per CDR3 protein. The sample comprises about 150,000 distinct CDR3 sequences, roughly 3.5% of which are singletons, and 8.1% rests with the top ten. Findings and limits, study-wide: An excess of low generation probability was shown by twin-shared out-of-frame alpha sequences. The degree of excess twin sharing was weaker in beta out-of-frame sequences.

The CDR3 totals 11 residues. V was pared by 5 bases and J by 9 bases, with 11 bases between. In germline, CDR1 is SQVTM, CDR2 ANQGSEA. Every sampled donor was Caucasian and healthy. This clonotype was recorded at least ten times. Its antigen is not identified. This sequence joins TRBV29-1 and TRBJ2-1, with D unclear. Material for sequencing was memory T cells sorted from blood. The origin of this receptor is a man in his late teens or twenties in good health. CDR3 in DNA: TGCAGCGTTTCTGGGTCACGTGAGCAGTTCTTC. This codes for CSVSGSREQFF.